This record covers a single T cell receptor beta chain. Repertoires were generated with immunoSEQ multiplex PCR, while TCRdb's copy carries only in-frame clones and drops some. This table has about 150,000 clones, about 93% appearing once. This CDR3 is built from 14 residues. Per germline, CDR1 KGHSH and CDR2 LQKENI. V lost 6 bases and J lost 2; bases outside the gene matches: 7. The data originate from a study of control samples from healthy donors and cancer patients. Sequenced sample: blood. The chain employs TRBV18 and TRBJ2-7, with 7 bases that match TRBD1. The source is a man between 50 and 59 years old in good health. The CDR3: CASSPRDRAYEQYF. The CDR3 DNA is TGTGCCAGCTCGCCCCGGGACAGAGCCTACGAGCAGTACTTC.